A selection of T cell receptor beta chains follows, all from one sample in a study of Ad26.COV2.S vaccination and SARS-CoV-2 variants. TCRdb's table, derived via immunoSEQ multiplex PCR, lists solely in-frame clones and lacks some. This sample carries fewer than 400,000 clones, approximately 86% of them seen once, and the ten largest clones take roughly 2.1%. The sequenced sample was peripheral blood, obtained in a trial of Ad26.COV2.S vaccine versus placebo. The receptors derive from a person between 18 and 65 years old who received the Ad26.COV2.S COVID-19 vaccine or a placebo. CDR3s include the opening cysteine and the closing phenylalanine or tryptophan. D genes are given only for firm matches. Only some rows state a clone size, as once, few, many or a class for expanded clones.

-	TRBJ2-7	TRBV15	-	CATSRVPQYEQYF	TGTGCCACCAGCAGAGTCCCCCAATACGAGCAGTACTTC
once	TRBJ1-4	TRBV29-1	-	CSGTGGLNEKLFF	TGCAGCGGGACGGGAGGCCTTAATGAAAAACTGTTTTTT
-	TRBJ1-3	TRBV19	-	CASSAQVSRRSGNTIYF	TGTGCCAGTAGTGCCCAGGTTTCTCGTCGGTCTGGAAACACCATATATTTT
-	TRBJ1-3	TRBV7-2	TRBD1	CASSPRGDPRAGSGNTIYF	TGTGCCAGCAGCCCCAGGGGGGACCCACGAGCTGGGTCTGGAAACACCATATATTTT
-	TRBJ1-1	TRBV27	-	CASSWAGWTEAFF	TGTGCCAGCAGTTGGGCGGGATGGACTGAAGCTTTCTTT
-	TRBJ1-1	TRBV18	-	CASSPKQLAGTEAFF	TGTGCCAGCTCACCGAAGCAATTGGCGGGCACTGAAGCTTTCTTT
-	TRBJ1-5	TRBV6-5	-	CASSSEVTWNQPQHF	TGTGCCAGCAGTTCCGAGGTTACGTGGAATCAGCCCCAGCATTTT
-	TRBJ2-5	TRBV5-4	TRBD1	CASSLALGQGALETQYF	TGTGCCAGCAGCTTGGCCCTAGGACAGGGGGCGCTTGAGACCCAGTACTTC
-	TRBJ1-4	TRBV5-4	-	CASSLNPLPATNEKLFF	TGTGCCAGCAGCTTGAATCCCTTACCTGCAACTAATGAAAAACTGTTTTTT
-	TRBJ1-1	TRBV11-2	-	CASSPDLDTEAFF	TGTGCCAGCAGCCCGGATTTAGACACTGAAGCTTTCTTT
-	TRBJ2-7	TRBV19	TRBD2	CASRVMPGGYEQYF	TGTGCCAGTAGGGTAATGCCGGGGGGCTACGAGCAGTACTTC
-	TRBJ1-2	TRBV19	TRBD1	CASSIDLRQGAYGYTF	TGTGCCAGTAGTATAGACCTCAGACAGGGGGCCTATGGCTACACCTTC
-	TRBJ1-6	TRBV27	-	CASKNAQGTLNSPLHF	TGTGCCAGCAAGAACGCACAGGGCACACTTAATTCACCCCTCCACTTT
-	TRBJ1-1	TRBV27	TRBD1	CASSKLDDRGFGAFF	TGTGCCAGCAGTAAACTCGATGACAGGGGGTTCGGAGCTTTCTTT
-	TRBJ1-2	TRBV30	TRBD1	CAWSRQGANYGYTF	TGTGCCTGGAGCCGACAGGGGGCGAACTATGGCTACACCTTC
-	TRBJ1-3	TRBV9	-	CASSVSPGRTGNTIYF	TGTGCCAGCAGCGTAAGTCCAGGGAGAACTGGAAACACCATATATTTT
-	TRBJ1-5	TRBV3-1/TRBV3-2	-	CASSQGVSNQPQHF	TGTGCCAGCAGCCAAGGGGTTAGCAATCAGCCCCAGCATTTT
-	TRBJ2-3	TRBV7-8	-	CASSLNTGVHTDTQYF	TGTGCCAGCAGCTTAAATACGGGGGTCCACACAGATACGCAGTATTTT
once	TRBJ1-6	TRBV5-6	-	CASSSRWVYNSPLHF	TGTGCCAGCAGCTCCCGATGGGTTTATAATTCACCCCTCCACTTT
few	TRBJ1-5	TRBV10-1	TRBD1	CASSESGQGRQPQHF	TGCGCCAGCAGTGAGTCGGGACAGGGGAGGCAGCCCCAGCATTTT
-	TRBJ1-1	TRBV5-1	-	CASRVTALNTEAFF	TGCGCCAGCAGGGTGACAGCCCTGAACACTGAAGCTTTCTTT
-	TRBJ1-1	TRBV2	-	CASSDLGNTEAFF	TGTGCCAGCAGTGATTTAGGGAACACTGAAGCTTTCTTT